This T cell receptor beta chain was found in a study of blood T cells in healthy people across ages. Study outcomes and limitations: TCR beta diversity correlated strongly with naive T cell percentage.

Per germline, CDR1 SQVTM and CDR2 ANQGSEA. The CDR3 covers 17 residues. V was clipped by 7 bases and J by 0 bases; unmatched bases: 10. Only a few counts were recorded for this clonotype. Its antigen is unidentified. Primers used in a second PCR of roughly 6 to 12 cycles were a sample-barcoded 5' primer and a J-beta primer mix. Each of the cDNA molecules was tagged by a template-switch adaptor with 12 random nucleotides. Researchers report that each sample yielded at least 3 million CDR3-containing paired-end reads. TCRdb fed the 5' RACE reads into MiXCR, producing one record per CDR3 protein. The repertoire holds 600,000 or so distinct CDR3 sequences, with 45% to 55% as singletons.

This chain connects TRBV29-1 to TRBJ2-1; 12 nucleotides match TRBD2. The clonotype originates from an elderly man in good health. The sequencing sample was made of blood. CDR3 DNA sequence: TGCAGCGCCACGGGGACTAGCGGGTGGAGCTCCTACAATGAGCAGTTCTTC. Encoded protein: CSATGTSGWSSYNEQFF.